The 7 T cell receptor beta chains below all came from one sample that was sequenced in a study of beta chain features in type 1 diabetes. The investigators reverse transcribed all of the isolated RNA, so they sequenced expressed TCRB transcripts. The data were produced by immunoSEQ multiplex PCR, yet TCRdb's version contains in-frame clones alone and is incomplete. Found here are under 350,000 clones, around 7.8% of them singletons; the top ten hold more than 0.9%. Sequencing input: central memory CD4+ T cells from blood. Source of these receptors: a woman aged 18-30 years in good health.

The chain couples TRBV7-9 to TRBJ2-7, with TRBD2 identical over 14 bases. Germline V gives CDR1 SEHNR, CDR2 FQNEAQ (reference sequence). V was pared by 3 bases and J by 2 bases, with 0 bases of the junction left unmatched. The CDR3 loop spans 15 amino acids. CDR3 region: CASSLTSGRAYEQYF. The DNA of the CDR3 is TGTGCCAGCAGCTTGACTAGCGGGAGGGCCTACGAGCAGTACTTC. The variable domain in full, completed from reference TRBV7-9 and TRBJ2-7, reads DTGVSQNPRHKITKRGQNVTFRCDPISEHNRLYWYRQTLGQGPEFLTYFQNEAQLEKSRLLSDRFSAERPKGSFSTLEIQRTEQGDSAMYLCASSLTSGRAYEQYFGPGTRLTVT.

This sequence joins TRBV7-2 and TRBJ2-5; D perhaps matches TRBD1 (5 bases). V was clipped by 4 bases and J by 5 bases, with 11 bases between them. In germline, CDR1 is SGHTA, CDR2 FQGNSA. CDR3 length: 13 residues. The CDR3 nucleotides read TGTGCCAGCAGCTCGGACAACGGGGAGACCCAGTACTTC. This codes for CASSSDNGETQYF.

This clone was counted only a few times. This chain connects TRBV7-9 to TRBJ1-6; no definite D call. The CDR3 has 13 amino acids. In germline, CDR1 is SEHNR, CDR2 FQNEAQ (reference sequence). Trimming removed 4 bases from V and 8 bases from J, with 9 bases in between. CDR3 residues: CASSYFEDSPLHF. The CDR3 DNA follows: TGTGCCAGCAGCTACTTTGAGGATTCACCCCTCCACTTT.

The chain uses TRBV14 and TRBJ1-4; D unclear. The CDR3 has 16 amino acids. Trimming took off 1 base at V and 8 bases at J, with 17 bases between the two ends. Germline V CDR1 and CDR2: SGHDN, FVKESK. CDR3 residues: CASSQVMGRVREKLFF. The CDR3 nucleotides read TGTGCCAGCAGCCAAGTTATGGGCCGGGTTCGAGAAAAACTGTTTTTT.

Many counts were recorded for this clone. The CDR3 reads CASSLGRVDEKLFF. As DNA, the CDR3 is TGTGCCAGCAGCTTAGGGCGGGTAGACGAAAAACTGTTTTTT. The chain recombines TRBV7-6 with TRBJ1-4; D is uncertain. Germline-derived CDR1 and CDR2 are SGHVS and FNYEAQ. Trimming pared 1 base from V and 8 bases from J, leaving 11 bases between. CDR3 size: 14 residues. The variable domain in full, with the rest retrieved from reference TRBV7-6 and TRBJ1-4, is GAGVSQSPRYKVTKRGQDVALRCDPISGHVSLYWYRQALGQGPEFLTYFNYEAQQDKSGLPNDRFSAERPEGSISTLTIQRTEQRDSAMYRCASSLGRVDEKLFFGSGTQLSVL.

The J gene is TRBJ2-1, the V gene TRBV7-9, with D perhaps TRBD1 or TRBD2 (7 bases each). The CDR3 sequence is 15 residues long. Trimming stripped 3 bases from V and 7 bases from J, with 16 bases between. CDR1 and CDR2 from the germline V gene are SEHNR and FQNEAQ (reference sequence). DNA for the CDR3: TGTGCCAGCAGCTTTGTCAGGGGGGGTTATAATGAGCAGTTCTTC. Protein: CASSFVRGGYNEQFF.

This clone was recorded a few times. The rearrangement joins TRBV2 to TRBJ2-3; tentative D call: TRBD1 (5 bases). V was cut by 6 bases and J by 1 base, with 14 bases left in between. This CDR3 contains 15 residues. The germline CDR1 and CDR2 sequences are SNHLY and FYNNEI. CDR3 region: CASSDAGLGTDTQYF. DNA for the CDR3: TGTGCCAGCAGCGACGCAGGGTTGGGCACAGATACGCAGTATTTT.